These 18 T cell receptor beta chains share one sample of origin, sequenced in a study of CD8 T cells in ankylosing spondylitis. Study results and limitations: Ankylosing spondylitis blood seemed to carry a telltale TCR beta motif made of under ten highly homologous variants.

TCRdb independently ran MiXCR on the 5' RACE reads; one entry per CDR3 protein. The table has 650,000 to 800,000 distinct CDR3 sequences, around 19% seen once. For these TCRs, the target antigens are not known. Sequenced: blood, either unsorted or a sorted T cell fraction (not recorded which). The receptors shown here come from a male donor with ankylosing spondylitis.

V and J are TRBV7-9 and TRBJ2-1; maybe TRBD2 (6 bases). The germline gives CDR1 SEHNR, CDR2 FQNEAQ (reference sequence). Trimming removed 4 bases from V and 4 bases from J, with 17 bases in between. The CDR3 length is 16 residues. The CDR3: CASSSWVVEGYNEQFF. The CDR3 bases are TGTGCCAGCAGCTCCTGGGTGGTGGAGGGGTACAATGAGCAGTTCTTC.

In this sample, this clonotype turned up many times. The CDR3 bases are TGTGCCAGCAGTTTTGGCCCACTCGGGGCCCAGCATTTT. This translates into CASSFGPLGAQHF. The genes are TRBV12-3 or TRBV12-4 and TRBJ1-5; unclear D gene. This CDR3 has 13 amino acids. V lost 3 bases, J lost 11 bases, and 14 bases lay in between.

The genes are TRBV28 and TRBJ2-3, with 10 bases fitting TRBD2. CDR3 length equals 17 residues. Trimming cost V 2 bases and J 1 base; bases outside gene matches: 6. The germline V gene has CDR1 MDHEN and CDR2 SYDVKM. The CDR3 sequence: CASSLGASGSGTDTQYF. CDR3 coding DNA: TGTGCCAGCAGTTTAGGGGCTAGCGGGAGCGGCACAGATACGCAGTATTTT.

V is TRBV29-1 and J is TRBJ2-1; 11 positions match TRBD2. J lost 8 bases, V lost 1 base, and 7 bases had no gene match. This CDR3 spans 15 amino acids. The germline gives CDR1 SQVTM, CDR2 ANQGSEA. The CDR3 DNA follows: TGCAGCGTTGAAGGCTTAGCGGGAGGGCCGGATGAGCAGTTCTTC. It is translated as CSVEGLAGGPDEQFF.

The chain combines TRBV7-2 with TRBJ2-7, with TRBD2 matching over 10 bases. The CDR3 is 15 residues long. V gave up 5 bases and J gave up 4 bases; unmatched junction bases: 8. CDR1 and CDR2 (germline): SGHTA, FQGNSA. The CDR3 sequence: CASSARTSGPYEQYF. The CDR3 DNA follows: TGTGCCAGCAGCGCTCGGACTAGCGGTCCTTACGAGCAGTACTTC.

This clonotype has only a few counts. This chain connects TRBV9 to TRBJ1-1; D call uncertain. Germline V gives CDR1 SGDLS, CDR2 YYNGEE. The CDR3 is made up of 12 amino acids. Trimming removed 3 bases at V and 1 base at J, with 4 bases between. The chain's CDR3 is CASSAENTEAFF. CDR3 nucleotides: TGTGCCAGCAGCGCAGAGAACACTGAAGCTTTCTTT.

This clonotype turned up a few times. This sequence joins TRBV6-1 and TRBJ2-7; 8 nucleotides line up with TRBD2. The trim removed 6 bases at V and 2 bases at J, leaving 9 bases unmatched. The CDR3 sequence is 15 residues long. Germline-derived CDR1 and CDR2 are MNHNS and SASEGT. The CDR3 coding sequence is TGTGCCAGCAGCCCCTTTCGGGGGGGGGCCTACGAGCAGTACTTC. Encoded protein: CASSPFRGGAYEQYF.

V usage is TRBV6-1 and J usage is TRBJ2-3; 9 bases line up with TRBD2. V dropped 5 bases and J dropped 0; count of bases not matched to a gene: 6. Germline CDR1 is MNHNS and CDR2 is SASEGT. The length of the CDR3 is 16 residues. This chain's CDR3 is CASSKGLAQSTDTQYF. Written as DNA, the CDR3 is TGTGCCAGCAGTAAAGGACTAGCGCAAAGCACAGATACGCAGTATTTT.

A few counts support this clonotype. V gene TRBV20-1 combines with J gene TRBJ1-4; D is ambiguous. Between the trimmed V and J ends, which lost 3 bases and 8 bases, there was a span of 4 bases. The CDR3 runs to 10 residues. Per the germline V gene, CDR1 is DFQATT and CDR2 is SNEGSKA (reference sequence). The CDR3 nucleotides are TGCAGTGCTAGTAACGAAAAACTGTTTTTT. Its protein product is CSASNEKLFF.

This chain joins TRBV19 and TRBJ2-7; 10 nucleotides align to TRBD1. Unmatched junction bases numbered 9, after V lost 4 bases and J lost 6 bases. The V gene's germline CDR1 is LNHDA and CDR2 SQIVND (reference sequence). The CDR3 is 15 amino acids. The CDR3 bases are TGTGCCAGTAGTAAAGGAGACAGGGGGCTCGGCGAGCAGTACTTC. It translates to CASSKGDRGLGEQYF. Drawing the rest from reference TRBV19 and TRBJ2-7, the complete variable domain is DGGITQSPKYLFRKEGQNVTLSCEQNLNHDAMYWYRQDPGQGLRLIYYSQIVNDFQKGDIAEGYSVSREKKESFPLTVTSAQKNPTAFYLCASSKGDRGLGEQYFGPGTRLTVT.

The chain couples TRBV12-3 or TRBV12-4 to TRBJ2-5; 8 bases fit TRBD1. The V and J ends lost 8 bases and 1 base, in that order; junction bases with no gene match: 9. This CDR3 spans 15 amino acids. The CDR3 here is CASEKGQGGQETQYF. The DNA of the CDR3 is TGTGCCAGCGAGAAAGGACAGGGTGGCCAAGAGACCCAGTACTTC.

The rearrangement joins TRBV5-6 to TRBJ2-2; a weak D match, TRBD1 (5 bases). Germline V gene sequence: CDR1 SGHDT, CDR2 YYEEEE. V was trimmed by 1 base and J by 5 bases, leaving 15 bases between them. The CDR3 spans 16 residues. The CDR3 protein is CASSLRQTGGTGELFF. CDR3 DNA sequence: TGTGCCAGCAGCTTGCGACAGACCGGTGGGACCGGGGAGCTGTTTTTT.

V is TRBV20-1 and J is TRBJ1-1; the D is unclear. The CDR3 runs to 15 residues. Looked up from germline, CDR1 is DFQATT and CDR2 is SNEGSKA (reference sequence). Between the trimmed V and J ends, which lost 6 bases and 1 base, there was a span of 18 bases. This CDR3 reads CSASTPAMANTEAFF. The DNA of the CDR3 is TGCAGTGCGTCAACCCCCGCAATGGCGAACACTGAAGCTTTCTTT.

This clonotype was found many times. The chain links TRBV2 to TRBJ1-5; D is undetermined. This CDR3 spans 14 amino acids. V lost 2 bases to trimming and J lost 7 bases, with 12 bases between them. Germline lookup yields CDR1 SNHLY and CDR2 FYNNEI. CDR3 nucleotide sequence: TGTGCCAGCAGTGAAAGGACGGTCGACCAGCCCCAGCATTTT. Its translation: CASSERTVDQPQHF.

This clonotype was seen ten or more times. The CDR3 protein is CASSQQGADTQYF. The CDR3 region has the DNA TGTGCCAGCAGCCAACAGGGTGCAGATACGCAGTATTTT. The chain employs TRBV7-9 and TRBJ2-3; D possibly corresponds to TRBD1 (6 bases). V was clipped by 5 bases and J by 4 bases, with 10 bases between them. This CDR3 region has 13 residues. Germline CDR1 is SEHNR and CDR2 is FQNEAQ (reference sequence).

This clonotype has a handful of counts. The genes are TRBV18 and TRBJ2-3; 14 nucleotides line up with TRBD2. The CDR3 totals 17 residues. Germline V CDR1 and CDR2: KGHSH, LQKENI. V shed 0 bases and J 5 bases; nucleotides not matched to a gene: 4. As DNA, the CDR3 is TGTGCCAGCTCACCACCGGGACTAGCGGGAGTTGGAGATACGCAGTATTTT. Its translation is CASSPPGLAGVGDTQYF.

V gene TRBV20-1 combines with J gene TRBJ2-7; 10 bases fit TRBD2. Unmatched junction bases numbered 11, after V lost 6 bases and J lost 9 bases. In germline, CDR1 is DFQATT, CDR2 SNEGSKA (reference sequence). CDR3 length equals 13 residues. The CDR3 spells CSAGTSEQNLQYF. Written as DNA, the CDR3 is TGCAGTGCCGGGACTAGCGAACAGAACTTGCAGTACTTC.

This clonotype has at least ten counts. The V and J genes are TRBV12-3 or TRBV12-4 and TRBJ1-2; 9 bases match TRBD1. The length of the CDR3 is 16 residues. V gave up 6 bases and J gave up 2 bases; unmatched junction bases: 10. The CDR3 loop reads CASSRRVGQGNYGYTF. The CDR3 bases are TGTGCCAGCAGCCGAAGGGTAGGACAGGGGAACTATGGCTACACCTTC.